The 21 T cell receptor beta chains given below trace back to one sample, sequenced in a study of shared T cell receptors in the human thymus. TCRdb's copy holds only in-frame clones and misses some; the assay was immunoSEQ multiplex PCR. The table lists 650,000 to 950,000 clones, approximately 83% of them singletons, with 0.008% to 0.011% in the top ten. These records were also assigned to another study, of human thymus T cells.

What was sequenced was thymocytes. The receptors derive from a girl in the first two years of life with a congenital heart defect.

The chain recombines TRBV30 with TRBJ1-5; D remains ambiguous. V was trimmed by 2 bases and J by 0 bases, leaving 20 bases between them. The CDR3 spans 18 residues. The germline gives CDR1 GTSNPN, CDR2 SVGIG (reference sequence). For the CDR3, the DNA is TGTGCCTGGAGTCCCCCTGATGGAGCCACTTCTAGCAATCAGCCCCAGCATTTT. Protein: CAWSPPDGATSSNQPQHF.

The chain combines TRBV9 with TRBJ1-6; D not certain. V was pared by 0 bases and J by 7 bases, with 23 bases between. Germline-derived CDR1 and CDR2 are SGDLS and YYNGEE. This CDR3 is 19 amino acids long. CDR3 in amino acids: CASSVAAGRPRFDNSPLHF. CDR3 DNA: TGTGCCAGCAGCGTAGCTGCGGGTAGGCCCAGGTTTGACAATTCACCCCTCCACTTT.

The J gene is TRBJ2-5, the V gene TRBV10-3; 15 bases map to TRBD2. V was clipped by 3 bases and J by 4 bases; unmatched bases: 18. The germline CDR1 and CDR2 sequences are ENHRY and SYGVKD. The CDR3 totals 21 residues. CDR3 in amino acids: CAISETRTSGGAWYLGETQYF. DNA for the CDR3: TGTGCCATCAGTGAAACCAGGACTAGCGGGGGGGCCTGGTATCTCGGAGAGACCCAGTACTTC.

This chain connects TRBV4-3 to TRBJ1-1; D is undetermined. Looked up from germline, CDR1 is LGHNA and CDR2 is YSLEER. The V end lost 1 base, the J end lost 6 bases, and 18 bases lay between the germline ends. CDR3 length: 16 residues. The DNA of the CDR3 is TGCGCCAGCAGCCAAGGTTCCCTTGGGGTGAGGGCTGAAGCTTTCTTT. Translation: CASSQGSLGVRAEAFF.

The table lists this clone with a count of one. The gene calls are TRBV7-8 and TRBJ1-1; TRBD1 matches at 7 bases. The CDR3 runs to 14 residues. Germline V gene data show CDR1 as SGHVS and CDR2 as FQNEAQ. J gave up 4 bases and V 5 bases, and 7 bases lay outside the gene matches. The chain's CDR3 is CASSVTGDPTEAFF. CDR3 in DNA: TGTGCCAGCAGCGTCACAGGGGATCCCACTGAAGCTTTCTTT.

This rearrangement joins TRBV5-1 to TRBJ1-2; the D gene is possibly TRBD1 (5 bases). CDR1 and CDR2 from the germline V gene are SGHRS and YFSETQ. The CDR3 runs to 14 residues. V was shortened by 5 bases and J by 6 bases, with 17 bases between the two germline ends. CDR3 in amino acids: CASRESGGADGYTF. The CDR3 region has the DNA TGCGCCAGCAGAGAGTCGGGAGGGGCGGATGGCTACACCTTC.

J is TRBJ2-3 and V is TRBV12-5; 7 bases map to TRBD1. CDR1 is LGHNT and CDR2 is FRNRAP in the germline V gene. J gave up 5 bases and V 3 bases, and 17 bases lay outside the gene matches. This CDR3 contains 18 residues. The chain's CDR3 is CASGFPVNFRDSRDTQYF. The DNA for the CDR3 is TGTGCTAGTGGTTTCCCCGTAAACTTCCGGGACAGTAGAGATACGCAGTATTTT.

This clone was counted a few times. The V call is TRBV7-6, the J call TRBJ1-5, with 8 bases that match TRBD1. The CDR3 totals 16 residues. Losses at the gene ends were 5 bases for V and 7 bases for J; bases not matched to a gene: 13. Germline CDR1 and CDR2: SGHVS and FNYEAQ. The CDR3 coding sequence is TGTGCCAGCAGCCCGAGGGACAGGATTCCCGTGCAGCCCCAGCATTTT. It specifies CASSPRDRIPVQPQHF. Variable domain in full (rest from reference TRBV7-6 and TRBJ1-5): GAGVSQSPRYKVTKRGQDVALRCDPISGHVSLYWYRQALGQGPEFLTYFNYEAQQDKSGLPNDRFSAERPEGSISTLTIQRTEQRDSAMYRCASSPRDRIPVQPQHFGDGTRLSIL.

The chain has TRBV4-2 and TRBJ1-5; possibly TRBD1 for D (5 bases). With 0 bases removed from V and 4 bases from J, the gap between germline ends came to 19 bases. From germline, CDR1 is LGHNA and CDR2 YNFKEQ. The CDR3 loop spans 18 amino acids. The CDR3 bases are TGTGCCAGCAGCCAAGATCCGTTCGGGAGGGGCGCTAATCAGCCCCAGCATTTT. It is translated as CASSQDPFGRGANQPQHF.

This clone was counted a single time. The rearrangement uses TRBV28 and TRBJ1-6; D gene uncertain. Germline lookup yields CDR1 MDHEN and CDR2 SYDVKM. The CDR3 is made up of 14 amino acids. The CDR3 DNA is TGTGTCTCACAGACCAGAAACTATAATTCACCCCTCCACTTT. It yields the protein CVSQTRNYNSPLHF.

The V call is TRBV5-5, the J call TRBJ1-1; possibly TRBD1 for D (6 bases). Between the trimmed V and J ends, which lost 3 bases and 1 base, there was a span of 19 bases. This CDR3 is 17 amino acids long. The V gene's germline CDR1 is SGHKS and CDR2 YYEKEE (reference sequence). The DNA for the CDR3 is TGTGCCAGCAGCTGCCCTAATACACAGGGACAGAACACTGAAGCTTTCTTT. It translates to CASSCPNTQGQNTEAFF.

V is TRBV14 and J is TRBJ1-6; TRBD1 aligns across 7 bases. CDR1 and CDR2 from the germline V gene are SGHDN and FVKESK. Trimming at V came to 0 bases and at J to 10 bases, leaving 9 bases not matched to a gene. The CDR3 consists of 16 residues. Here the CDR3 reads CASSQEDRDDRSPLHF. In DNA form, the CDR3 reads TGTGCCAGCAGCCAAGAAGACAGGGACGATCGGTCACCCCTCCACTTT.

CDR3 bases: TGCAGTGCTAGAGGGCCTTCGGCTTTCTTT. Its protein is CSARGPSAFF. The genes are TRBV20-1 and TRBJ1-1; the D is unclear. The length of the CDR3 is 10 residues. Trimming pared 1 base from V and 11 bases from J, leaving 8 bases between. CDR1 is DFQATT and CDR2 is SNEGSKA in the germline V gene (reference sequence).

V usage is TRBV27 and J usage is TRBJ2-6; the match to TRBD1 covers 9 bases. The ends lost 5 bases at V and 0 bases at J; junction bases unmatched: 8. Germline V gene lookup returns CDR1 MNHEY and CDR2 SMNVEV (reference sequence). CDR3 length: 18 residues. For the CDR3, the DNA is TGTGCCAGCAGTCCCGGACAGGGGCGATCCTCTGGGGCCAACGTCCTGACTTTC. Its protein is CASSPGQGRSSGANVLTF. The full variable domain, completed using reference TRBV27 and TRBJ2-6, is EAQVTQNPRYLITVTGKKLTVTCSQNMNHEYMSWYRQDPGLGLRQIYYSMNVEVTDKGDVPEGYKVSRKEKRNFPLILESPSPNQTSLYFCASSPGQGRSSGANVLTFGAGSRLTVL.

The rearrangement joins TRBV14 to TRBJ2-2, with D maybe TRBD2 (6 bases). Trimming left V 1 base short and J 5 bases short, with 17 bases between. The CDR3 is 17 amino acids. Germline CDR1 and CDR2: SGHDN and FVKESK. The CDR3 DNA reads as TGTGCCAGCAGCCAAGGGGAAACTAGCTACGCAACCGGGGAGCTGTTTTTT. It yields the protein CASSQGETSYATGELFF.

The CDR3, as DNA: TGTGCCAGCTCAAAGGACAGAGTCTACGAGCAGTACTTC. The encoded protein is CASSKDRVYEQYF. This chain connects TRBV18 to TRBJ2-7; D is possibly TRBD1 (6 bases). The CDR3 loop spans 13 amino acids. Trimming removed 5 bases at V and 3 bases at J, with 11 bases between. Germline lookup yields CDR1 KGHSH and CDR2 LQKENI.

The chain combines TRBV6-1 with TRBJ2-4; D may be TRBD2 (6 bases). The germline gives CDR1 MNHNS, CDR2 SASEGT. Trimming removed 4 bases from V and 1 base from J, with 14 bases in between. The CDR3 has 16 residues. CDR3 sequence: CASSGLTREAKNIQYF. CDR3 nucleotide sequence: TGTGCCAGCAGTGGCCTAACCCGGGAGGCCAAAAACATTCAGTACTTC.

The chain has TRBV4-1 and TRBJ2-3; the match to TRBD2 covers 14 bases. The germline gives CDR1 MGHRA, CDR2 YSYEKL. V lost 8 bases to trimming and J lost 1 base; unmatched junction nucleotides: 5. The CDR3 is 16 residues long. CDR3 loop: CASGTSGGNRTDTQYF. The CDR3, as DNA: TGCGCCAGCGGGACTAGCGGGGGCAATCGCACAGATACGCAGTATTTT.

The chain links TRBV25-1 to TRBJ1-6; possibly TRBD1 for D (5 bases). Germline CDR1 and CDR2: MGHDK and SYGVNS. Trimming removed 4 bases at V and 0 bases at J, with 10 bases between. The CDR3 sequence is 16 residues long. The CDR3 DNA is TGTGCCAGCAGTGCGTCAGGGCGCTCCTATAATTCACCCCTCCACTTT. Amino acids: CASSASGRSYNSPLHF. The full variable domain, rest sourced from reference TRBV25-1 and TRBJ1-6, is EADIYQTPRYLVIGTGKKITLECSQTMGHDKMYWYQQDPGMELHLIHYSYGVNSTEKGDLSSESTVSRIRTEHFPLTLESARPSHTSQYLCASSASGRSYNSPLHFGNGTRLTVT.

The V gene is TRBV9, the J gene TRBJ2-5, with 7 bases identical to TRBD1. Losses at the gene ends were 3 bases for V and 3 bases for J; bases not matched to a gene: 8. Looked up from germline, CDR1 is SGDLS and CDR2 is YYNGEE. The CDR3 is 15 amino acids. As DNA, the CDR3 is TGTGCCAGCAGCGCCAACACCGGGACAGAAGAGACCCAGTACTTC. Translated: CASSANTGTEETQYF.

J is TRBJ2-5 and V is TRBV30, with 9 bases aligning to TRBD2. The germline gives CDR1 GTSNPN, CDR2 SVGIG (reference sequence). With 0 bases clipped from V and 0 bases from J, the junction kept 5 bases outside the gene matches. CDR3 length: 16 residues. The CDR3 loop is CAWSVGGLAYQETQYF. The CDR3 DNA reads TGTGCCTGGAGTGTAGGCGGACTAGCGTACCAAGAGACCCAGTACTTC.